The 17 T cell receptor beta chains in this list originate from one sample, sequenced in a study of cytomegalovirus exposure and HLA in healthy donors. The PCR made use of 60 Vbeta and 13 Jbeta primers. The table came from immunoSEQ multiplex PCR; TCRdb's copy has only in-frame clones and leaves some out. The sample gives around 100,000 clones, around 80% of which show up once; around 3% is in the top ten. Input material: PBMCs. The receptors were gathered from a woman in her thirties or forties in good health and CMV-seronegative.

The chain has TRBV5-1 and TRBJ2-2, with 11 bases fitting TRBD2. This CDR3 is built from 16 residues. The junction had 8 bases not matched to a gene; V was cut back by 3 bases and J by 7 bases. Germline loops: CDR1 SGHRS, CDR2 YFSETQ. DNA of the CDR3: TGCGCCAGCAGCTATCTAGCGGGAGGAGGCCACGGGGAGCTGTTTTTT. Translated: CASSYLAGGGHGELFF.

The chain uses TRBV9 and TRBJ1-3, with 7 bases identical to TRBD1. Per the germline V gene, CDR1 is SGDLS and CDR2 is YYNGEE. The CDR3 length is 14 residues. J was trimmed by 0 bases and V by 3 bases; bases with no gene match: 0. CDR3 in DNA: TGTGCCAGCAGCGGGGACAGCTCTGGAAACACCATATATTTT. Residues: CASSGDSSGNTIYF. Using reference TRBV9 and TRBJ1-3 for the parts outside the CDR3, the full variable domain is DSGVTQTPKHLITATGQRVTLRCSPRSGDLSVYWYQQSLDQGLQFLIQYYNGEERAKGNILERFSAQQFPDLHSELNLSSLELGDSALYFCASSGDSSGNTIYFGEGSWLTVV.

The V call is TRBV30, the J call TRBJ1-3; weak D call: TRBD1 (5 bases). V lost 2 bases and J lost 0, with 11 bases in between. The CDR3 runs 15 residues. Per germline, CDR1 GTSNPN and CDR2 SVGIG (reference sequence). CDR3 sequence (DNA): TGTGCCTGGAGTTTAACAGGAGCCTCTGGAAACACCATATATTTT. It translates to CAWSLTGASGNTIYF.

CDR3: CASSTGRGRGEAFF. The CDR3 DNA is TGTGCCAGTAGTACCGGGCGGGGGCGAGGTGAAGCTTTCTTT. The chain links TRBV19 to TRBJ1-1, with D possibly matching TRBD1 (6 bases). CDR1 and CDR2 (germline): LNHDA, SQIVND (reference sequence). Trimming shortened V by 4 bases and J by 7 bases, and 16 bases separated the two germline ends. CDR3 size: 14 residues.

The chain uses TRBV6-6 and TRBJ2-1; D remains ambiguous. The CDR3 is made up of 16 amino acids. The germline CDR1 and CDR2 sequences are MNHNY and SVGAGI (reference sequence). Trimming cost V 6 bases and J 0 bases, with 15 bases left between them. The CDR3 bases are TGTGCCAGCAGCCTCACCAGGCCGAGCTCCTACAATGAGCAGTTCTTC. It specifies CASSLTRPSSYNEQFF.

The chain is built from TRBV7-9 and TRBJ2-7, with D perhaps TRBD2 (6 bases). The CDR3 is made up of 15 amino acids. Trimming took off 5 bases at V and 1 base at J, with 15 bases between the two ends. CDR1 and CDR2 from the germline V gene are SEHNR and FQNEAQ (reference sequence). The CDR3 bases are TGTGCCAGCAGCCCAATGGCGGGACCTTCCTACGAGCAGTACTTC. This encodes CASSPMAGPSYEQYF.

This clone has a handful of counts. This rearrangement joins TRBV5-1 to TRBJ2-7, with D possibly being TRBD2 (5 bases). CDR1 and CDR2 from the germline V gene are SGHRS and YFSETQ. V was shortened by 4 bases and J by 1 base, with 12 bases between the two germline ends. This CDR3 comprises 14 residues. The CDR3 DNA reads TGCGCCAGCAGCCCACGGACGGGATCCTACGAGCAGTACTTC. The encoded protein is CASSPRTGSYEQYF.

The CDR3 region is CALQAVQYGNYGYTF. The CDR3 DNA follows: TGTGCCTTACAGGCGGTGCAATATGGGAACTATGGCTACACCTTC. The chain employs TRBV7-9 and TRBJ1-2; D is perhaps TRBD1 (5 bases). CDR3 length: 15 amino acids. Germline V gene sequence: CDR1 SEHNR, CDR2 FQNEAQ (reference sequence). V was clipped by 11 bases and J by 2 bases, with 21 bases between them. The entire variable domain, with the rest obtained from reference TRBV7-9 and TRBJ1-2, is as follows: DTGVSQNPRHKITKRGQNVTFRCDPISEHNRLYWYRQTLGQGPEFLTYFQNEAQLEKSRLLSDRFSAERPKGSFSTLEIQRTEQGDSAMYLCALQAVQYGNYGYTFGSGTRLTVV.

V and J are TRBV6-6 and TRBJ1-5, with 9 nucleotides matching TRBD1. Germline loops: CDR1 MNHNY, CDR2 SVGAGI (reference sequence). The CDR3 loop spans 16 amino acids. J was trimmed by 1 base and V by 6 bases; bases with no gene match: 7. CDR3 nucleotides: TGTGCCAGCAGCCCCCGGGGACAGGGAAGCAATCAGCCCCAGCATTTT. It yields the protein CASSPRGQGSNQPQHF.

The rearrangement links TRBV11-2 to TRBJ2-5; D is unresolved. Germline CDR1 reads SGHAT; CDR2 reads FQNNGV. Trimming cost V 5 bases and J 4 bases, with 8 bases left between them. The CDR3 runs to 12 residues. The CDR3 DNA is TGTGCCAGCAGCGAGATCACAGAGACCCAGTACTTC. Its translation is CASSEITETQYF.

The gene calls are TRBV19 and TRBJ2-5; 7 bases agree with TRBD2. The CDR3 loop spans 14 amino acids. Germline V gives CDR1 LNHDA, CDR2 SQIVND (reference sequence). J was trimmed by 5 bases and V by 5 bases; bases with no gene match: 8. The CDR3 protein is CASSPRWEGETQYF. As DNA, the CDR3 is TGTGCCAGTAGTCCAAGGTGGGAGGGTGAGACCCAGTACTTC.

This clone has only one observation. The CDR3 here is CATRLAASYEQYF. As DNA, the CDR3 is TGTGCCACGCGACTAGCGGCTTCCTACGAGCAGTACTTC. V gene TRBV6-5 combines with J gene TRBJ2-7, with 9 bases matching TRBD2. The V segment lost 10 bases and the J segment 1 base; nucleotides outside the gene matches: 5. This CDR3 comprises 13 residues. CDR1 MNHEY and CDR2 SVGAGI come from the germline V gene.

This clone was found once. The CDR3 DNA is TGTGCCAGCAGCTTTAACGGGAGGGACAATGAGCAGTTCTTC. This sequence encodes CASSFNGRDNEQFF. This sequence joins TRBV7-2 and TRBJ2-1; TRBD2 matches at 8 bases. Per germline, CDR1 SGHTA and CDR2 FQGNSA. The length of the CDR3 is 14 residues. With 3 bases clipped from V and 5 bases from J, the junction kept 3 bases outside the gene matches.

The chain uses TRBV28 and TRBJ1-5; 7 nucleotides agree with TRBD1. Trimming cost V 1 base and J 7 bases; bases outside gene matches: 10. CDR3 length: 16 residues. From germline, CDR1 is MDHEN and CDR2 SYDVKM. CDR3 residues: CASSLLGQSRGQPQHF. As DNA, the CDR3 is TGTGCCAGCAGTTTATTGGGACAGAGTCGCGGGCAGCCCCAGCATTTT.

This chain joins TRBV11-2 and TRBJ2-7; 7 bases fit TRBD2. Germline CDR1 and CDR2: SGHAT and FQNNGV. This CDR3 has 15 amino acids. With V trimmed by 0 bases and J by 1 base, 3 bases remained unmatched. CDR3 DNA sequence: TGTGCCAGCAGCTTAGATCCGGGGGGATCCTACGAGCAGTACTTC. It yields the protein CASSLDPGGSYEQYF.

The J gene is TRBJ1-1, the V gene TRBV5-1; D gene ambiguous. Looked up from germline, CDR1 is SGHRS and CDR2 is YFSETQ. Trimming removed 0 bases from V and 2 bases from J, with 5 bases in between. This CDR3 spans 13 amino acids. The CDR3 coding sequence is TGCGCCAGCAGCTTGGGTCTAAACACTGAAGCTTTCTTT. Translated: CASSLGLNTEAFF.

For the CDR3, the DNA is TGCGCCAGCAGCTTGTCACTAGCGGGAACCTACGAGCAGTACTTC. Translating it yields CASSLSLAGTYEQYF. The rearrangement links TRBV5-1 to TRBJ2-7, with TRBD2 matching 10 bases. Trimming removed 1 base from V and 2 bases from J; junction bases left unmatched: 3. Germline V CDR1 and CDR2: SGHRS, YFSETQ. The length of the CDR3 is 15 residues.